The clone carrying this T cell receptor (beta chain) appeared many times. At one boundary the junction diverges from the germline segment, which might be a read error. The entry originates in a study of T-cell reconstitution after alpha-beta-depleted transplantation in children. Germline assignment: CDR1 LNHNV and CDR2 YYDKDF (reference sequence). The CDR3 covers 17 residues. Construction of the TCRbeta library involved unique molecular identifiers. TCRdb redid the calling of the PCR reads with MiXCR, one entry per CDR3 protein. Here the sample spans around 17,000 distinct CDR3 sequences, roughly 4.7% being singletons.

The source material was PBMCs, sampled before TCRalphabeta/CD19-depleted stem cell transplant. The V call is TRBV15, the J call TRBJ2-2; 10 nucleotides align to TRBD2. The clonotype originates from a boy younger than 18 with acute lymphoblastic leukemia, due to receive a stem cell transplant. The CDR3 DNA reads TGTGCCACCAGCAGAGATCTAGCGGGAGCGAATACCGGGGAGCTGTTTTTT. Protein sequence: CATSRDLAGANTGELFF.